Each of the 5 T cell receptor beta chains below was sequenced from the same sample in a study of blood T cell repertoires in COVID-19. The data were produced by immunoSEQ multiplex PCR, yet TCRdb's version contains in-frame clones alone and is incomplete. The table records roughly 380,000 clones, 81% of them present only once. The sequenced sample was peripheral blood. The receptors originated from a human donor with acute or convalescent COVID-19. The donor label of this sample is uncertain.

This sequence joins TRBV5-4 and TRBJ1-2, with 7 positions matching TRBD1. From germline, CDR1 is SGHNT and CDR2 YYREEE (reference sequence). The ends lost 1 base at V and 6 bases at J; junction bases unmatched: 6. This CDR3 spans 14 amino acids. CDR3 sequence reads: CASSLSQGLDGYTF. The DNA for the CDR3 is TGTGCCAGCAGCTTGTCACAGGGGTTGGATGGCTACACCTTC. The variable domain in full, completed from reference TRBV5-4 and TRBJ1-2, reads ETGVTQSPTHLIKTRGQQVTLRCSSQSGHNTVSWYQQALGQGPQFIFQYYREEENGRGNFPPRFSGLQFPNYSSELNVNALELDDSALYLCASSLSQGLDGYTFGSGTRLTVV.

V gene TRBV18 combines with J gene TRBJ1-5; D is perhaps TRBD1 (5 bases). Germline V CDR1 and CDR2: KGHSH, LQKENI. The V end lost 3 bases, the J end lost 5 bases, and 11 bases lay between the germline ends. The CDR3 sequence is 14 residues long. The CDR3 sequence: CASSPDRYYQPQHF. The CDR3 nucleotides read TGTGCCAGCTCACCCGACAGATACTATCAGCCCCAGCATTTT.

The J gene is TRBJ2-4, the V gene TRBV2; TRBD2 might be the D (5 bases). The ends were cut back, 6 bases at V and 8 bases at J, with 11 bases in the middle. Germline V CDR1 and CDR2: SNHLY, FYNNEI. This CDR3 spans 12 amino acids. CDR3 protein: CASRPDGDIQYF. The CDR3 DNA reads as TGTGCCAGCAGACCAGACGGGGACATTCAGTACTTC.

The chain couples TRBV19 to TRBJ2-1; D is perhaps TRBD1 (6 bases). In germline, CDR1 is LNHDA, CDR2 SQIVND (reference sequence). Trimming took off 6 bases at V and 0 bases at J, with 6 bases between the two ends. This CDR3 region has 13 residues. The CDR3 sequence: CASRDSSYNEQFF. CDR3 coding DNA: TGTGCCAGTAGGGACAGCTCCTACAATGAGCAGTTCTTC.

The V gene is TRBV2, the J gene TRBJ1-2; TRBD1 agrees at 8 bases. Trimming at V came to 4 bases and at J to 7 bases, leaving 8 bases not matched to a gene. This CDR3 is 14 amino acids long. The germline V gene encodes CDR1 SNHLY and CDR2 FYNNEI. The CDR3 sequence: CASSVSGGAGGYTF. The DNA of the CDR3 is TGTGCCAGCAGTGTATCAGGGGGCGCGGGTGGCTACACCTTC.